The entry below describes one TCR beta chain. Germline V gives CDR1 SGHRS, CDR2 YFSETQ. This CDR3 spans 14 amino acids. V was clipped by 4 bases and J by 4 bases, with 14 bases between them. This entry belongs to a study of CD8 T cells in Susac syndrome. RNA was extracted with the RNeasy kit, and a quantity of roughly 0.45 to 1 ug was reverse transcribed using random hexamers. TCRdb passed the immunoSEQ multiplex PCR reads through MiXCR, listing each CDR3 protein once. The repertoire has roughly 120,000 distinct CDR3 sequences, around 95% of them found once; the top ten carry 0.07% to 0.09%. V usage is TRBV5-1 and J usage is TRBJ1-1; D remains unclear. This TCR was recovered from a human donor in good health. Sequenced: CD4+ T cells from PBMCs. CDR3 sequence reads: CASSLVFGSTEAFF. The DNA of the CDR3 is TGCGCCAGCAGCCTAGTCTTCGGGAGCACTGAAGCTTTCTTT.